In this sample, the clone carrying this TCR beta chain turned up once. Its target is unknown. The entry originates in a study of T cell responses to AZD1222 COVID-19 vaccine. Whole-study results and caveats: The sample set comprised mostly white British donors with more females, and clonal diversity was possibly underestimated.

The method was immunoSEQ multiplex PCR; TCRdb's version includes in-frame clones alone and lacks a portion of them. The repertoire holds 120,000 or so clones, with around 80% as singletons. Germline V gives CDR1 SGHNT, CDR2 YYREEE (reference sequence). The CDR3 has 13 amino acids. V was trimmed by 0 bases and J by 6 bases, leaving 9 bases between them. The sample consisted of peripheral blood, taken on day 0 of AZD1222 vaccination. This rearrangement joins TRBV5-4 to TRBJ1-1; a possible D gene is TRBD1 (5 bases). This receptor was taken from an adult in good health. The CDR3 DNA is TGTGCCAGCAGCTTGGCCCAGGGACCTGAAGCTTTCTTT. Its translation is CASSLAQGPEAFF.